The T cell receptor (beta chain) under discussion was sequenced for a study of blood T cell repertoires in COVID-19. Across the whole study: There were acute and convalescent COVID-19 samples, and they came from the United States, Italy and Spain.

Methods used by the authors: Amplification of reference gene primers was used by the study to estimate nucleated cell counts. Measured with immunoSEQ multiplex PCR; TCRdb has only the in-frame clones, and not every one. V and J calls and clone size are copied from that table; D and trimming were computed from the DNA. The table includes some 130,000 clones, 88% detected once. Trimming pared 0 bases from V and 9 bases from J, leaving 15 bases between. CDR3 length: 14 residues. Germline CDR1 GTSNPN, CDR2 SVGIG (reference sequence). The origin of this receptor is a man between 70 and 80 years old with active COVID-19. Sequencing was carried out using peripheral blood. This chain links TRBV30 with TRBJ2-1; D is perhaps TRBD2 (6 bases). The CDR3 sequence: CAWSVGGGKAEQFF. The DNA for the CDR3 is TGTGCCTGGAGTGTTGGTGGCGGGAAGGCTGAGCAGTTCTTC.